This passage covers 9 T cell receptor beta chains from one sample sequenced in a study of blood T cell repertoires in COVID-19. Assay used: immunoSEQ multiplex PCR; TCRdb lists only in-frame clones, some missing. The table lists 280,000 or so clones, approximately 88% of them singletons. Sequences were obtained from peripheral blood. The receptor source for this set is a young woman who had recovered from COVID-19.

J is TRBJ2-1 and V is TRBV18, with 12 positions matching TRBD2. This CDR3 spans 15 amino acids. V was clipped by 5 bases and J by 4 bases; unmatched bases: 3. Looked up from germline, CDR1 is KGHSH and CDR2 is LQKENI. CDR3: CASSSLAGGYNEQFF. CDR3 in DNA: TGTGCCAGCTCATCCCTAGCGGGGGGGTACAATGAGCAGTTCTTC.

The DNA of the CDR3 is TGTGCCAGCTCACCAGGCCCAAGTGGAGAGACCCAGTACTTC. Encoded protein: CASSPGPSGETQYF. This chain links TRBV18 with TRBJ2-5; no firm D call. CDR3 length equals 14 residues. Germline V gene lookup returns CDR1 KGHSH and CDR2 LQKENI. V lost 2 bases and J 4 bases, leaving 11 bases between the germline ends.

The gene calls are TRBV5-1 and TRBJ2-5; D is perhaps TRBD1 (6 bases). The germline V gene encodes CDR1 SGHRS and CDR2 YFSETQ. The V and J ends lost 1 base and 5 bases respectively, with 15 bases between them. The CDR3 is made up of 15 amino acids. CDR3 sequence reads: CASSLLVQGGETQYF. CDR3 sequence (DNA): TGCGCCAGCAGCTTGCTTGTACAGGGCGGGGAGACCCAGTACTTC.

The chain combines TRBV7-2 with TRBJ2-7; 7 bases map to TRBD1. This CDR3 spans 14 amino acids. Germline CDR1 reads SGHTA; CDR2 reads FQGNSA. Unmatched junction bases numbered 5, after V lost 3 bases and J lost 3 bases. DNA of the CDR3: TGTGCCAGCAGCTTTGGGACAGACGACTACGAGCAGTACTTC. This translates into CASSFGTDDYEQYF. The full variable domain, with the rest looked up from reference TRBV7-2 and TRBJ2-7, is GAGVSQSPSNKVTEKGKDVELRCDPISGHTALYWYRQSLGQGLEFLIYFQGNSAPDKSGLPSDRFSAERTGGSVSTLTIQRTQQEDSAVYLCASSFGTDDYEQYFGPGTRLTVT.

The chain links TRBV9 to TRBJ1-1; tentatively, D is TRBD1 (5 bases). Germline V CDR1 and CDR2: SGDLS, YYNGEE. The V end was cut by 2 bases, the J end by 0 bases, with 14 bases between. CDR3 length: 16 amino acids. The CDR3 DNA follows: TGTGCCAGCAGCGTTGGTCCGGGACTAATGAACACTGAAGCTTTCTTT. This encodes CASSVGPGLMNTEAFF.

The rearrangement uses TRBV5-1 and TRBJ2-7; the match to TRBD2 covers 8 bases. CDR3 length: 16 residues. CDR1 and CDR2 (germline): SGHRS, YFSETQ. Unmatched junction bases numbered 13, after V lost 4 bases and J lost 4 bases. The CDR3 nucleotides are TGCGCCAGCAGCCCCATGGTGATCGGACTAGCTTACGAGCAGTACTTC. This codes for CASSPMVIGLAYEQYF.

This chain links TRBV28 with TRBJ2-1; 8 nucleotides agree with TRBD2. V dropped 10 bases and J dropped 5; count of bases not matched to a gene: 1. The length of the CDR3 is 11 residues. CDR1 and CDR2 from the germline V gene are MDHEN and SYDVKM. The DNA for the CDR3 is TGTGCCACGGGGGGGCACAATGAGCAGTTCTTC. Its protein product is CATGGHNEQFF. The variable domain in full, with the rest retrieved from reference TRBV28 and TRBJ2-1, is DVKVTQSSRYLVKRTGEKVFLECVQDMDHENMFWYRQDPGLGLRLIYFSYDVKMKEKGDIPEGYSVSREKKERFSLILESASTNQTSMYLCATGGHNEQFFGPGTRLTVL.

A single count supports this clone. The chain employs TRBV30 and TRBJ2-1, with 11 positions matching TRBD2. The CDR3 sequence is 14 residues long. Germline V gene lookup returns CDR1 GTSNPN and CDR2 SVGIG (reference sequence). V was clipped by 5 bases and J by 8 bases; unmatched bases: 8. The DNA for the CDR3 is TGTGCCTGGGTGGGACTAGCGGAAGGAGATGAGCAGTTCTTC. Its protein is CAWVGLAEGDEQFF.

The chain joins TRBV19 to TRBJ2-2; a possible D gene is TRBD2 (5 bases). The CDR3 runs to 14 residues. From germline, CDR1 is LNHDA and CDR2 SQIVND (reference sequence). V was shortened by 3 bases and J by 8 bases, with 13 bases between the two germline ends. The CDR3 DNA is TGTGCCAGTAGTATTAGCGTCAACCGGGGGGAGCTGTTTTTT. This encodes CASSISVNRGELFF.